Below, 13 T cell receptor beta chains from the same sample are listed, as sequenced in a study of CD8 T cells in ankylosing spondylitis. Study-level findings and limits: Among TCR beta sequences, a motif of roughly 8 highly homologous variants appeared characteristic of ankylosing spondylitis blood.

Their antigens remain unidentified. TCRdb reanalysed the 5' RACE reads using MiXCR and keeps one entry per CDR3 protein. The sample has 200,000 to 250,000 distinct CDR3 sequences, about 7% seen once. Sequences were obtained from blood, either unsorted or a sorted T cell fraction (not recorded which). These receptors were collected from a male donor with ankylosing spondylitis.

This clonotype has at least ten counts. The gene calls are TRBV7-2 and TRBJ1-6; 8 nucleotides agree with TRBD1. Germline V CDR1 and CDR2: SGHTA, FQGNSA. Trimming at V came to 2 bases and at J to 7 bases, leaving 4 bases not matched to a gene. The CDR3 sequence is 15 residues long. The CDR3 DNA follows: TGTGCCAGCAGCTTAATGAGACAGGGGAATTCACCCCTCCACTTT. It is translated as CASSLMRQGNSPLHF.

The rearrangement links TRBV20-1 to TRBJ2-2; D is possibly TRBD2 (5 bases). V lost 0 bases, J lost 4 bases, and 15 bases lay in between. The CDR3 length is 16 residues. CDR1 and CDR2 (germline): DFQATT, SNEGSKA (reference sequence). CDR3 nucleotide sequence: TGCAGTGCTAGAGATTTCTATCGAGGGCCCACCGGGGAGCTGTTTTTT. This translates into CSARDFYRGPTGELFF.

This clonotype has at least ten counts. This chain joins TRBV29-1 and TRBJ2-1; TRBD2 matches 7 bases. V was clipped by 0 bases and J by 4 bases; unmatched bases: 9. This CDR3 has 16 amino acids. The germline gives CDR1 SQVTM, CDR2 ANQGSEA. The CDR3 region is CSVEERGGGRYNEQFF. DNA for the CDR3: TGCAGCGTTGAAGAAAGGGGCGGGGGAAGATACAATGAGCAGTTCTTC.

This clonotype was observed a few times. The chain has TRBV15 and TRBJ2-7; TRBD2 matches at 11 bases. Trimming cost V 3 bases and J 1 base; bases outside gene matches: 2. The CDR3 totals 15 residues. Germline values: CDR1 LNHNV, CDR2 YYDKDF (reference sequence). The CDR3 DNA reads TGTGCCACCAGCAGTGGGACTAGCGGATCCTACGAGCAGTACTTC. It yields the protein CATSSGTSGSYEQYF.

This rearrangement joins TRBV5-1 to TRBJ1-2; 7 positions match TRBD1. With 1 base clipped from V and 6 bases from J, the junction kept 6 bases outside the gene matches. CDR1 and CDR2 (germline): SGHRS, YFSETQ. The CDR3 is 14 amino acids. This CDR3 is CASSLNAGGNGYTF. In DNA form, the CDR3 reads TGCGCCAGCAGCTTGAATGCAGGGGGGAATGGCTACACCTTC. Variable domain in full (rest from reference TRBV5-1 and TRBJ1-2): KAGVTQTPRYLIKTRGQQVTLSCSPISGHRSVSWYQQTPGQGLQFLFEYFSETQRNKGNFPGRFSGRQFSNSRSEMNVSTLELGDSALYLCASSLNAGGNGYTFGSGTRLTVV.

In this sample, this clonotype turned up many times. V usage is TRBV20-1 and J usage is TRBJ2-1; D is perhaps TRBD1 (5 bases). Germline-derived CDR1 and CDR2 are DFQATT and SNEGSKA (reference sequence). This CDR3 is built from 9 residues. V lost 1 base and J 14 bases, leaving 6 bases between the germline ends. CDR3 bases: TGCAGTGCTAGAGGACAGAAGTTCTTC. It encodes CSARGQKFF.

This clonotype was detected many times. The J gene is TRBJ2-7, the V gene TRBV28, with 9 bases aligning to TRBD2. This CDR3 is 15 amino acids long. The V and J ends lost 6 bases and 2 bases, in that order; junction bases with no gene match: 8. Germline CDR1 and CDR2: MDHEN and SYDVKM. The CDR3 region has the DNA TGTGCCAGCAGCTCGAGCGGGAGGCTTCCCTACGAGCAGTACTTC. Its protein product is CASSSSGRLPYEQYF.

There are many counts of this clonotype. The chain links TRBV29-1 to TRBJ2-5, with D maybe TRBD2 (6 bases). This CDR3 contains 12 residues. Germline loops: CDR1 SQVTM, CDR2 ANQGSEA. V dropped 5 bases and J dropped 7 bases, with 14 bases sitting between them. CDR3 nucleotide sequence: TGCAGCGTTTGGACTGGAGGGACGACCCAGTACTTC. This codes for CSVWTGGTTQYF.

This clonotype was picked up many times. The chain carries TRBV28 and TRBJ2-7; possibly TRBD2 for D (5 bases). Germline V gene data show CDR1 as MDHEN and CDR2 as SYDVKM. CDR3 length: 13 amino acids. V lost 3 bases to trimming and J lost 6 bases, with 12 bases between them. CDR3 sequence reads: CASSFVSRAEQYF. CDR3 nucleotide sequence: TGTGCCAGCAGTTTCGTCTCGCGGGCCGAGCAGTACTTC.

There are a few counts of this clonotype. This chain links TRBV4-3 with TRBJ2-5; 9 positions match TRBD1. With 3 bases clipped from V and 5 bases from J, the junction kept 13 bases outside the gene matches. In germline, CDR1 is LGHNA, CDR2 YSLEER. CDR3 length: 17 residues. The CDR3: CASSHNYRGRPRETQYF. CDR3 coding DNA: TGCGCCAGCAGCCATAACTACAGGGGGCGCCCCCGGGAGACCCAGTACTTC.

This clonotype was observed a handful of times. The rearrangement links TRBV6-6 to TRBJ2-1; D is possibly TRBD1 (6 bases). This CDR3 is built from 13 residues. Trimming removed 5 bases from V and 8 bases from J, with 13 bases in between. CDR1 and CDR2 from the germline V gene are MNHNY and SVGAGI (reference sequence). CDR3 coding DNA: TGTGCCAGCAGTGTACAGGGAGCGGATGAGCAGTTCTTC. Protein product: CASSVQGADEQFF.

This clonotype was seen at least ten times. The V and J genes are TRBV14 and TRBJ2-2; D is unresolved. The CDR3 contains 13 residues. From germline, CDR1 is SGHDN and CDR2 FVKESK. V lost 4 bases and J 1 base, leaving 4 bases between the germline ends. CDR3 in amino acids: CASSRQNTGELFF. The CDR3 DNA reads TGTGCCAGCAGCCGGCAGAACACCGGGGAGCTGTTTTTT.

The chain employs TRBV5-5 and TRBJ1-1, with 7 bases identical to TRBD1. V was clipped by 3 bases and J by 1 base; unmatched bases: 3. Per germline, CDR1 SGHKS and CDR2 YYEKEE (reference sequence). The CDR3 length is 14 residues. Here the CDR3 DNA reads TGTGCCAGCAGCTGGACAGGCCCGAACACTGAAGCTTTCTTT. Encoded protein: CASSWTGPNTEAFF.